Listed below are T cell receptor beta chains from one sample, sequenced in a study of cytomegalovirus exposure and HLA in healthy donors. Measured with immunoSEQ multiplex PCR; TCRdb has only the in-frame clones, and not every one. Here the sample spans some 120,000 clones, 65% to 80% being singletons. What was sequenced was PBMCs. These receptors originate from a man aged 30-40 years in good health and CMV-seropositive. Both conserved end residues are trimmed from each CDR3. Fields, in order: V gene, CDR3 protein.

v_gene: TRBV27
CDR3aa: ASSVSGTGGIQY

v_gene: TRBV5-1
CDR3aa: ASSLEGLDGIDEQF

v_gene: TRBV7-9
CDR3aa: ASSPGQTDTQY

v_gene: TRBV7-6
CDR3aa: ASSLLSTGSYGYT

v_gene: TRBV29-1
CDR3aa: SVAGTSGAGYNEQF

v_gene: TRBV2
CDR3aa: ASSQNRGGTEAF

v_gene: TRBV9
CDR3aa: ASSVQALMTQY

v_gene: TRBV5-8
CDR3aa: ASSPVGTRANTEAF

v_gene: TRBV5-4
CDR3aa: ASSRGSANTGELF

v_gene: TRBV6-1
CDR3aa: ASSRQGAGYGYT

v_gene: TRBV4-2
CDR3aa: ASSQDVGLAFSDTQY

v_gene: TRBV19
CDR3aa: ASSIIGTGVGEKLF

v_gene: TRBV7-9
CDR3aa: ASSPRDRTGSTDTQY

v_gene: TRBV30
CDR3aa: AWSTGTGSYEQY

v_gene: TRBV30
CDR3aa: AWSRGGGSDTQY

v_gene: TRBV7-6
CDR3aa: ASSLVPILAAGSHSYEQY

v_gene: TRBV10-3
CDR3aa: AMTREFGANVLT

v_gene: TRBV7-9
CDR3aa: ASSPPGQGSSGYT

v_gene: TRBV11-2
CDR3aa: ASSPGGKTQY

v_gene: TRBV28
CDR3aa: ASSLEGLGSEQY

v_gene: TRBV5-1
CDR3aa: ASKNRGQGNTEAF

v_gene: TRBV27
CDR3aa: ASSSRQGGYEQY

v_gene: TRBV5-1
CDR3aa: ASTWDNHLF

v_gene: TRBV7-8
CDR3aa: ASSLGTSGGAGYNEQF

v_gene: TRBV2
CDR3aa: ASSGDSYQETQY

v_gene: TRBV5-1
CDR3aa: ASSRTGANTEAF

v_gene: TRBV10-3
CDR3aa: AISDLRGRDTGNTIY

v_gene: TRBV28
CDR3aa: ASIMTGSGEQF

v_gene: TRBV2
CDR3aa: ASSARGSSYNEQF

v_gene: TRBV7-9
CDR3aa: ASSQRQGSTDTQY

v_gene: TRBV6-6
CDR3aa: ASTYDGTSRMGAF

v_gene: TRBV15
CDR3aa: ATSISPGKLF

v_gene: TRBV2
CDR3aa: ASSDLAGKYSYEQY

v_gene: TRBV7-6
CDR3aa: ASSRLAGRPTDTQY

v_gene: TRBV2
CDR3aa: ASGNEGVVDEQY

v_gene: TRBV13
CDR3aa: ASSLIRAPDYGYT

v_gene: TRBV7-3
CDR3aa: ASSITSGAYTDTQY

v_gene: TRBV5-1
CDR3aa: ASSLTGARTEAF

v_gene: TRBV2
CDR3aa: ASRPGLAGVNEQF

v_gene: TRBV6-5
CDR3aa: ASSYGGASTEAF

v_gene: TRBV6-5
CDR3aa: ASSADRVNQPQH

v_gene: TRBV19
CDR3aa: ASSRQGGTFNEQY

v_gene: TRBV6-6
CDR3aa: ASSPGTHNQPQH

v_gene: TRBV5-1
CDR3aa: ASSFDRGDSPLH

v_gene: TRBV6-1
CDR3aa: ASNQQGAGNEQY